This T cell receptor beta chain is from a study of T cell responses to AZD1222 COVID-19 vaccine. On the study more broadly: Second doses at about 4 or about 12 weeks were pooled.

Turning to this clone: As yet, its antigen is unknown.

This CDR3 has 13 amino acids. Germline V CDR1 and CDR2: MGHDK, SYGVNS. V was clipped by 1 base and J by 4 bases, with 7 bases between them. General study findings and limits: It was only after the peak T cell response that any repertoires were sampled.

Only in-frame clones appear in the TCRdb table, and some are missing; sequencing was by immunoSEQ multiplex PCR. The data contain around 100,000 clones, approximately 90% of them singletons. The material sequenced was peripheral blood, taken on day 0 of AZD1222 vaccination. This TCR derives from an adult in good health. The rearrangement links TRBV25-1 to TRBJ2-5, with a tentative D call TRBD2 (6 bases). CDR3 DNA sequence: TGTGCCAGCAGTGAATGGGGGGTAGAGACCCAGTACTTC. It encodes CASSEWGVETQYF.